The 15 T cell receptor beta chains given below trace back to one sample, sequenced in a study of monozygotic twins with inflammatory bowel disease. TCRdb derives one entry per CDR3 protein from the 5' RACE reads, leaving out DNA. Here the sample table reports 140,000 to 150,000 distinct CDR3 sequences. The sample consisted of blood. Receptor source: a human donor with ulcerative colitis or Crohn's disease, or a healthy co-twin of an affected twin (not recorded which).

This rearrangement joins TRBV29-1 to TRBJ1-4. The V gene's germline CDR1 is SQVTM and CDR2 ANQGSEA. This CDR3 has 13 amino acids. CDR3 sequence reads: CSVEDRRNEKLFF.

The gene calls are TRBV29-1 and TRBJ2-2. Germline V gene sequence: CDR1 SQVTM, CDR2 ANQGSEA. CDR3 size: 12 residues. CDR3: CSVGENTGELFF.

The chain joins TRBV24-1 to TRBJ1-2; TCRdb outputs TRBD1, but without DNA this stays unchecked. The CDR3 has 14 residues. The germline gives CDR1 KGHDR, CDR2 SFDVKD. Here the CDR3 reads CATSDLLDRETYTF.

The CDR3: CASSFMGDEQFF. The rearrangement joins TRBV7-2 to TRBJ2-1; the TRBD1 assignment by TCRdb is unverifiable without DNA. CDR3 size: 12 residues. Per germline, CDR1 SGHTA and CDR2 FQGNSA.

V gene TRBV5-6 combines with J gene TRBJ2-1; no DNA is available, so the TRBD2 call from TCRdb remains unchecked. Germline assignment: CDR1 SGHDT and CDR2 YYEEEE. The CDR3 runs 14 residues. The CDR3 spells CASSLGISGNEQFF.

The chain combines TRBV29-1 with TRBJ2-2; TCRdb's assignment of TRBD2 cannot be checked, as there is no DNA. Per germline, CDR1 SQVTM and CDR2 ANQGSEA. The CDR3 sequence is 16 residues long. The CDR3 loop is CSVTDSGAANTGELFF.

This chain joins TRBV14 and TRBJ2-6; TCRdb reports TRBD1, a call that lacks DNA to check it against. Germline V gives CDR1 SGHDN, CDR2 FVKESK. This CDR3 has 16 residues. CDR3: CASSTRTPTGANVLTF.

The CDR3: CAWRVGGTGETEAFF. This chain links TRBV30 with TRBJ1-1; TCRdb designates TRBD1, a call that cannot be tested without DNA. This CDR3 contains 15 residues. The V gene's germline CDR1 is GTSNPN and CDR2 SVGIG (reference sequence).

The chain couples TRBV7-9 to TRBJ2-1; TCRdb designates TRBD2, a call that cannot be tested without DNA. CDR3 size: 15 residues. The V gene's germline CDR1 is SEHNR and CDR2 FQNEAQ (reference sequence). The CDR3 spells CASSTGRLSYNEQFF.

V and J are TRBV6-5 and TRBJ2-1. The CDR3 is 15 residues long. Germline V gives CDR1 MNHEY, CDR2 SVGAGI. The CDR3 loop reads CASSYSGAGNNEQFF.

The V gene is TRBV5-1, the J gene TRBJ2-7; TCRdb indicates TRBD2, and absent DNA this call remains unverified. This CDR3 comprises 14 residues. Germline CDR1 reads SGHRS; CDR2 reads YFSETQ. CDR3 region: CASSWGTSEDEQYF.

The chain links TRBV5-1 to TRBJ2-1. CDR1 is SGHRS and CDR2 is YFSETQ in the germline V gene. CDR3 length: 14 amino acids. CDR3 in amino acids: CASSLGVYYNEQFF.

This chain joins TRBV29-1 and TRBJ2-5; lacking DNA, the TRBD2 call made by TCRdb goes unchecked. Germline CDR1 and CDR2: SQVTM and ANQGSEA. The CDR3 totals 14 residues. The CDR3 reads CSVVLAGGQETQYF.

The rearrangement joins TRBV5-5 to TRBJ1-4; TCRdb lists TRBD1, though no DNA is available to test this call. Looked up from germline, CDR1 is SGHKS and CDR2 is YYEKEE (reference sequence). The CDR3 spans 14 residues. This CDR3 is CASSLAGTEGKLFF.

This chain connects TRBV27 to TRBJ2-3. This CDR3 is built from 12 residues. Germline assignment: CDR1 MNHEY and CDR2 SMNVEV (reference sequence). This CDR3 is CASKTSTDTQYF.